Listed below are T cell receptor beta chains from one sample, sequenced in a study of cytomegalovirus exposure and HLA in healthy donors. Sequenced by immunoSEQ multiplex PCR; TCRdb stores in-frame clones only, minus some. This table holds approximately 160,000 clones, roughly 84% found once. What was sequenced was PBMCs. These receptor sequences come from a boy aged 2 to 9 in good health and CMV-seronegative. Both conserved end residues are part of each CDR3. A D gene is named only where the DNA matches it firmly. A row's size may be missing; if present it is once, few, many or a size class.

TRBJ1-5,NA,TRBV11-2,TRBD1,CASSLDKGQGVQPQHF,TGTGCCAGCAGCTTAGATAAGGGACAGGGGGTCCAGCCCCAGCATTTT
TRBJ1-2,NA,TRBV30,NA,CAWSPPGQIYGYTF,TGTGCCTGGAGCCCCCCGGGACAAATCTATGGCTACACCTTC
TRBJ2-3,NA,TRBV10-1,TRBD2,CASSDRGLAGEGYF,TGCGCCAGCAGTGATCGTGGACTAGCGGGAGAAGGGTATTTT
TRBJ2-2,NA,TRBV4-2,TRBD2,CASSQEQRGNTGELFF,TGTGCCAGCAGCCAAGAACAGCGGGGGAACACCGGGGAGCTGTTTTTT
TRBJ2-3,NA,TRBV30,TRBD1,CAWGRGDTQYF,TGTGCCTGGGGCAGGGGGGATACGCAGTATTTT
TRBJ2-2,NA,TRBV5-1,TRBD2,CASSFVGLAVPGSTGELFF,TGCGCCAGCAGCTTTGTAGGACTAGCGGTTCCAGGGAGCACCGGGGAGCTGTTTTTT
TRBJ2-5,NA,TRBV27,TRBD1,CASSSMTGTETQYF,TGTGCCAGCAGTTCAATGACAGGGACAGAGACCCAGTACTTC
TRBJ2-5,NA,TRBV5-4,TRBD2,CASSWGSGSYQETQYF,TGTGCCAGCAGCTGGGGTAGCGGGAGTTACCAAGAGACCCAGTACTTC
TRBJ2-3,few,TRBV5-1,NA,CASSFRADTQYF,TGCGCCAGCAGCTTCAGGGCAGATACGCAGTATTTT
TRBJ2-1,NA,TRBV11-3,NA,CASSFYHSYNEQFF,TGTGCCAGCAGCTTCTACCATTCCTACAATGAGCAGTTCTTC
TRBJ2-2,NA,TRBV25-1,TRBD2,CASSVPGAGGTGELFF,TGTGCCAGCAGTGTTCCAGGAGCGGGAGGGACCGGGGAGCTGTTTTTT
TRBJ2-7,once,TRBV27,TRBD1,CASRTRWRDRVDEQYF,TGTGCCAGCAGAACCCGTTGGCGGGACAGGGTCGACGAGCAGTACTTC
TRBJ1-1,NA,TRBV27,NA,CASSLQTTEAFF,TGTGCCAGCAGTCTGCAGACTACTGAAGCTTTCTTT
TRBJ2-7,once,TRBV23-1,TRBD2,CASSQPGTSMGESSYEQYF,TGCGCCAGCAGTCAGCCCGGGACTAGCATGGGGGAGAGCTCCTACGAGCAGTACTTC
TRBJ1-1,few,TRBV28,TRBD1,CASSNGQGGTEAFF,TGTGCCAGCAGTAACGGACAGGGTGGGACTGAAGCTTTCTTT
TRBJ2-1,NA,TRBV11-3,TRBD2,CASSSQRAGTNLGNEQFF,TGTGCCAGCAGCTCGCAACGAGCCGGGACTAATTTGGGCAATGAGCAGTTCTTC
TRBJ1-1,NA,TRBV5-1,NA,CASSLGGGVGDTEAFF,TGCGCCAGCAGCCTCGGCGGGGGGGTGGGAGACACTGAAGCTTTCTTT
TRBJ2-1,once,TRBV5-1,TRBD2,CASSTRTSAYNEQFF,TGCGCCAGCAGCACACGGACTAGCGCCTACAATGAGCAGTTCTTC
TRBJ2-7,NA,TRBV10-3,NA,CAISSLAEGLEQYF,TGTGCCATCAGCTCATTGGCGGAGGGCCTCGAGCAGTACTTC
TRBJ2-7,NA,TRBV14,NA,CASRRASDGWEQYF,TGTGCCAGCAGACGGGCTAGCGACGGTTGGGAGCAGTACTTC
TRBJ2-7,NA,TRBV10-1,TRBD2,CASSDGGVSYEQYF,TGCGCCAGCAGTGATGGGGGGGTTTCCTACGAGCAGTACTTC
TRBJ2-5,NA,TRBV28,NA,CASSVRTAFQETQYF,TGTGCCAGCAGCGTCAGGACAGCCTTCCAAGAGACCCAGTACTTC
TRBJ2-5,once,TRBV15,NA,CATSRDLRISKETQYF,TGTGCCACCAGCAGAGACCTCAGGATTAGTAAAGAGACCCAGTACTTC
TRBJ2-7,NA,TRBV5-1,TRBD2,CASSSTRGSGRFNEQYF,TGCGCCAGCAGCTCCACCAGAGGCAGCGGGAGGTTCAACGAGCAGTACTTC
TRBJ1-1,NA,TRBV28,TRBD1,CASLTQGGTEAFF,TGTGCCAGTTTGACTCAGGGGGGCACTGAAGCTTTCTTT
TRBJ1-1,NA,TRBV6-1,NA,CASSEVSVNTEAFF,TGTGCCAGCAGTGAAGTTTCAGTGAACACTGAAGCTTTCTTT
TRBJ2-7,NA,TRBV5-6,TRBD2,CASSLTGTSAYEQYF,TGTGCCAGCAGCTTAACCGGGACTAGCGCCTACGAGCAGTACTTC
TRBJ2-7,NA,TRBV6-5,NA,CASSYGPASRYEQYF,TGTGCCAGCAGTTACGGTCCGGCTAGCAGATACGAGCAGTACTTC
TRBJ2-7,NA,TRBV5-1,NA,CASSLRSTVYEQYF,TGCGCCAGCAGCTTGAGATCCACAGTCTACGAGCAGTACTTC
TRBJ1-5,NA,TRBV11-2,NA,CASSFQGLGQPQHF,TGTGCCAGCAGCTTCCAGGGCCTGGGTCAGCCCCAGCATTTT
TRBJ1-2,few,TRBV6-5,NA,CASSYLGESYGYTF,TGTGCCAGCAGTTACCTGGGAGAATCCTATGGCTACACCTTC
TRBJ2-1,few,TRBV7-8,TRBD2,CASSSRGVAGGYNEQFF,TGTGCCAGCAGCTCCCGCGGGGTAGCGGGAGGGTACAATGAGCAGTTCTTC
TRBJ1-1,NA,TRBV13,NA,CASSSMTRPAEAFF,TGTGCCAGCAGCTCCATGACACGGCCTGCCGAAGCTTTCTTT